This T cell receptor beta chain originates from a study of cytomegalovirus exposure and HLA in healthy donors. The primer mix had 60 Vbeta and 13 Jbeta primers. Assay used: immunoSEQ multiplex PCR; TCRdb lists only in-frame clones, some missing. The sample consists of some 180,000 clones, roughly 80% of them appearing once. Study findings and constraints: CMV serostatus alone was available as immune exposure information.

Regarding this clone: Its antigen is still unknown.

Between the trimmed V and J ends, which lost 4 bases and 4 bases, there was a span of 17 bases. The CDR3 is 15 residues long. Germline lookup yields CDR1 SGDLS and CDR2 YYNGEE. The sample consisted of PBMCs. This receptor was taken from a man aged 35-49 years in good health and CMV-seropositive. V and J are TRBV9 and TRBJ1-2; D is ambiguous. DNA for the CDR3: TGTGCCAGCAGCTCCCAGCCCACCGCGGGCTATGGCTACACCTTC. Translated: CASSSQPTAGYGYTF.